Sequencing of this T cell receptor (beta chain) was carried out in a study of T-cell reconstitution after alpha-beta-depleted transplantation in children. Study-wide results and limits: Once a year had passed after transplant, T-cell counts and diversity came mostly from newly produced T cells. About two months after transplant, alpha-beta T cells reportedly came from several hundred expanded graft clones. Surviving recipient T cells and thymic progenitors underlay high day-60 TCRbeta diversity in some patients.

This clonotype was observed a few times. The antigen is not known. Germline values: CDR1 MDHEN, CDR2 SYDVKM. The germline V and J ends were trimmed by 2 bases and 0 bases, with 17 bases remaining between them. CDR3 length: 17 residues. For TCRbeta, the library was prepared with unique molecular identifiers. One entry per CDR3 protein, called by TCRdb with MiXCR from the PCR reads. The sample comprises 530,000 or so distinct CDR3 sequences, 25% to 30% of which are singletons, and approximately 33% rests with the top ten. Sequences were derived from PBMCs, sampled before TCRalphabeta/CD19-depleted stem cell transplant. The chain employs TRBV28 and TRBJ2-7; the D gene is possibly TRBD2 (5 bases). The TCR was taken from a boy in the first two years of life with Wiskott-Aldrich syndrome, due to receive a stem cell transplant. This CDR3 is CASSLEFGRPSSYEQYF. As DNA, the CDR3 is TGTGCCAGCAGTTTAGAGTTTGGGAGACCGAGCTCCTACGAGCAGTACTTC.